These 26 T cell receptor beta chains were sequenced from one sample in a study of shared clonotypes between healthy human individuals. Only in-frame clones appear in the TCRdb table, and some are missing; sequencing was by immunoSEQ multiplex PCR. The sample has under 350,000 clones; roughly 87% are singletons. The sample taken for sequencing was memory CD8+ T cells sorted from blood. Stated subset: CD45RO+ cells pooled with CCR7-negative TemRA cells. The receptor source for this set is a man aged 18 to 30 in good health.

This chain uses TRBV7-9 with TRBJ2-1, with 7 bases fitting TRBD2. In germline, CDR1 is SEHNR, CDR2 FQNEAQ (reference sequence). J lost 0 bases, V lost 6 bases, and 8 bases had no gene match. This CDR3 comprises 16 residues. The CDR3 coding sequence is TGTGCCAGCAGTCCACAAGGCGGGAGCTCCTACAATGAGCAGTTCTTC. It specifies CASSPQGGSSYNEQFF.

A remark on this clone: The junction departs from the called germline gene at one end, perhaps through a read error. The chain employs TRBV6-5 and TRBJ2-7; D unresolved. The CDR3 covers 11 residues. Germline V gene sequence: CDR1 MNHEY, CDR2 SVGAGI. For the CDR3, the DNA is TGTGCCAGCAGTTACTTACGATCTAGGGACTTC. Its protein product is CASSYLRSRDF.

The chain couples TRBV13 to TRBJ2-7, with D possibly TRBD2 on 7 matching bases. CDR3 length equals 14 residues. V was trimmed by 5 bases and J by 2 bases, leaving 13 bases between them. Germline V gene data show CDR1 as PRHDT and CDR2 as FYEKMQ (reference sequence). The CDR3 loop reads CASSLRGATYEQYF. The DNA of the CDR3 is TGTGCCAGCAGCCTCCGGGGGGCTACCTACGAGCAGTACTTC.

The V gene is TRBV5-6, the J gene TRBJ2-5, with 9 bases aligning to TRBD2. Germline loops: CDR1 SGHDT, CDR2 YYEEEE. CDR3 length: 16 residues. J gave up 4 bases and V 4 bases, and 11 bases lay outside the gene matches. The CDR3 nucleotides read TGTGCCAGCAGCCACCGCGGCGGGGGGGTTGTAGAGACCCAGTACTTC. As protein: CASSHRGGGVVETQYF.

The genes are TRBV28 and TRBJ1-5, with no clear D. From germline, CDR1 is MDHEN and CDR2 SYDVKM. V was shortened by 8 bases and J by 0 bases, with 8 bases between the two germline ends. The length of the CDR3 is 13 residues. The CDR3 nucleotides are TGTGCCAGCGGGTATTTTAGCAATCAGCCCCAGCATTTT. This encodes CASGYFSNQPQHF.

The J gene is TRBJ2-5, the V gene TRBV28, with 7 bases lining up with TRBD1. Germline CDR1 MDHEN, CDR2 SYDVKM. The V gene end was trimmed by 4 bases and the J gene end by 2 bases; junction bases not matched to a gene: 7. The CDR3 loop spans 15 amino acids. This CDR3 is CASSSIGTDQETQYF. The CDR3 DNA is TGTGCCAGCAGTTCGATCGGGACAGATCAAGAGACCCAGTACTTC. The variable domain in full, with the rest retrieved from reference TRBV28 and TRBJ2-5, is DVKVTQSSRYLVKRTGEKVFLECVQDMDHENMFWYRQDPGLGLRLIYFSYDVKMKEKGDIPEGYSVSREKKERFSLILESASTNQTSMYLCASSSIGTDQETQYFGPGTRLLVL.

The rearrangement joins TRBV19 to TRBJ1-6; TRBD1 might be the D (6 bases). This CDR3 is built from 14 residues. Germline values: CDR1 LNHDA, CDR2 SQIVND (reference sequence). Between the trimmed V and J ends, which lost 5 bases and 6 bases, there was a span of 11 bases. CDR3 bases: TGTGCCAGTAGTTCAGGGGAAGTTAATTCACCCCTCCACTTT. It codes for CASSSGEVNSPLHF.

The rearrangement uses TRBV4-1 and TRBJ1-4; D is unresolved. The CDR3 consists of 16 residues. Germline V gene lookup returns CDR1 MGHRA and CDR2 YSYEKL. V was trimmed by 4 bases and J by 2 bases, leaving 14 bases between them. CDR3 amino acids: CASSRRDTGTNEKLFF. In nucleotides, the CDR3 is TGCGCCAGCAGCCGACGAGACACCGGTACTAATGAAAAACTGTTTTTT.

V gene TRBV2 combines with J gene TRBJ2-3, with D perhaps matching TRBD2 (7 bases). Germline lookup yields CDR1 SNHLY and CDR2 FYNNEI. The CDR3 is 17 residues long. The ends were cut back, 1 base at V and 5 bases at J, with 19 bases in the middle. CDR3 protein: CASSEEDGRGARDTQYF. CDR3 nucleotide sequence: TGTGCCAGCAGTGAAGAGGACGGACGGGGGGCTAGAGATACGCAGTATTTT.

The V gene is TRBV11-2, the J gene TRBJ2-3; 9 bases agree with TRBD2. Unmatched junction bases numbered 2, after V lost 6 bases and J lost 1 base. Per germline, CDR1 SGHAT and CDR2 FQNNGV. The length of the CDR3 is 14 residues. This chain's CDR3 is CASSSSGGTDTQYF. CDR3 nucleotide sequence: TGTGCCAGCAGTTCTAGCGGGGGCACAGATACGCAGTATTTT.

There are a few counts of this clone. The J gene is TRBJ1-1, the V gene TRBV11-2; D unclear. The length of the CDR3 is 14 residues. The germline CDR1 and CDR2 sequences are SGHAT and FQNNGV. Trimming took off 5 bases at V and 5 bases at J, with 15 bases between the two ends. The chain's CDR3 is CASSLGRRGTEAFF. The CDR3 DNA is TGTGCCAGCAGCCTTGGCCGGAGAGGGACTGAAGCTTTCTTT.

The chain links TRBV5-1 to TRBJ1-2; D call uncertain. There are 15 residues in the CDR3. Trimming cost V 3 bases and J 5 bases, with 17 bases left between them. Germline V gene lookup returns CDR1 SGHRS and CDR2 YFSETQ. CDR3: CASSYTNLGEYGYTF. As DNA, the CDR3 is TGCGCCAGCAGCTACACCAACCTCGGAGAGTATGGCTACACCTTC. Combining the CDR3 with reference TRBV5-1 and TRBJ1-2 gives the whole variable domain KAGVTQTPRYLIKTRGQQVTLSCSPISGHRSVSWYQQTPGQGLQFLFEYFSETQRNKGNFPGRFSGRQFSNSRSEMNVSTLELGDSALYLCASSYTNLGEYGYTFGSGTRLTVV.

This clone was observed once. The chain uses TRBV27 and TRBJ1-2; 8 nucleotides match TRBD1. CDR1 MNHEY and CDR2 SMNVEV come from the germline V gene (reference sequence). The CDR3 length is 15 residues. The junction had 7 bases not matched to a gene; V was cut back by 4 bases and J by 3 bases. DNA of the CDR3: TGTGCCAGCAGTTCATCTCCGGGACAGGACTATGGCTACACCTTC. It specifies CASSSSPGQDYGYTF.

The chain has TRBV4-1 and TRBJ2-5, with 12 bases that match TRBD2. CDR1 and CDR2 (germline): MGHRA, YSYEKL. CDR3 length: 16 residues. The V and J ends lost 2 bases and 7 bases, in that order; junction bases with no gene match: 8. CDR3 coding DNA: TGCGCCAGCAGCCAACGACTAGCGGGGGCGTGGGGGACCCAGTACTTC. Encoded protein: CASSQRLAGAWGTQYF.

The rearrangement links TRBV6-5 to TRBJ2-5, with 11 positions matching TRBD2. The CDR3 totals 16 residues. Germline V CDR1 and CDR2: MNHEY, SVGAGI. V lost 2 bases and J lost 4; bases outside the gene matches: 6. CDR3: CASSYVLAGGPETQYF. DNA for the CDR3: TGTGCCAGCAGTTACGTCCTAGCGGGGGGTCCAGAGACCCAGTACTTC.

The chain couples TRBV11-2 to TRBJ1-1, with a weak D call TRBD1 (5 bases). Per germline, CDR1 SGHAT and CDR2 FQNNGV. This CDR3 region has 15 residues. V lost 5 bases and J lost 7, with 20 bases in between. CDR3 sequence (DNA): TGTGCCAGCAGCAAGACAGCGAGGTGGGTGGGTGAAGCTTTCTTT. This encodes CASSKTARWVGEAFF.

V and J are TRBV6-5 and TRBJ1-1, with D unresolved. Between the trimmed V and J ends, which lost 4 bases and 1 base, there was a span of 10 bases. The germline CDR1 and CDR2 sequences are MNHEY and SVGAGI. This CDR3 contains 14 residues. The CDR3 sequence is CASSSFNSNTEAFF. Written as DNA, the CDR3 is TGTGCCAGCAGTTCCTTCAATTCGAACACTGAAGCTTTCTTT.

The rearrangement uses TRBV7-9 and TRBJ1-6; 7 bases line up with TRBD1. The CDR3 contains 13 residues. Germline CDR1 and CDR2: SEHNR and FQNEAQ (reference sequence). The junction had 1 base not matched to a gene; V was cut back by 5 bases and J by 6 bases. The CDR3 region is CASSRQGNSPLHF. For the CDR3, the DNA is TGTGCCAGCAGCAGACAGGGTAATTCACCCCTCCACTTT.

The chain is built from TRBV7-9 and TRBJ1-6; D is unresolved. CDR1 is SEHNR and CDR2 is FQNEAQ in the germline V gene (reference sequence). The V gene lost 3 bases and the J gene lost 3 bases, with 9 bases spanning the gap. This CDR3 is 15 amino acids long. The CDR3 spells CASSFERFYNSPLHF. The CDR3 region has the DNA TGTGCCAGCAGCTTCGAAAGGTTCTATAATTCACCCCTCCACTTT.

The J gene is TRBJ2-7, the V gene TRBV7-6; 10 bases match TRBD2. The CDR3 has 15 amino acids. The V gene end was trimmed by 1 base and the J gene end by 3 bases; junction bases not matched to a gene: 3. Germline loops: CDR1 SGHVS, CDR2 FNYEAQ. CDR3 protein: CASSLGASGGYEQYF. CDR3 nucleotides: TGTGCCAGCAGCTTAGGCGCTAGCGGGGGCTACGAGCAGTACTTC. The full variable domain, with the rest looked up from reference TRBV7-6 and TRBJ2-7, is GAGVSQSPRYKVTKRGQDVALRCDPISGHVSLYWYRQALGQGPEFLTYFNYEAQQDKSGLPNDRFSAERPEGSISTLTIQRTEQRDSAMYRCASSLGASGGYEQYFGPGTRLTVT.

Only a few counts were recorded for this clone. The CDR3 nucleotides read TGTGCCAGCAGCTTAGGCGGGAGCGGGAGCGCAGATACGCAGTATTTT. This sequence encodes CASSLGGSGSADTQYF. The chain is built from TRBV13 and TRBJ2-3; TRBD2 aligns across 8 bases. This CDR3 comprises 16 residues. The V gene end was trimmed by 0 bases and the J gene end by 4 bases; junction bases not matched to a gene: 6. CDR1 and CDR2 from the germline V gene are PRHDT and FYEKMQ (reference sequence).

The chain uses TRBV7-2 and TRBJ1-1; 7 bases fit TRBD1. Germline-derived CDR1 and CDR2 are SGHTA and FQGNSA. There are 13 residues in the CDR3. V shed 3 bases, J shed 6 bases, and the junction held 4 bases outside the gene matches. DNA for the CDR3: TGTGCCAGCAGCTTCTCGGGACAGCCTGAAGCTTTCTTT. Its protein product is CASSFSGQPEAFF.

J is TRBJ2-5 and V is TRBV11-2; a weak D match, TRBD2 (6 bases). Germline CDR1 reads SGHAT; CDR2 reads FQNNGV. This CDR3 contains 13 residues. Trimming pared 5 bases from V and 5 bases from J, leaving 12 bases between. Here the CDR3 reads CASSATGEETQYF. In DNA form, the CDR3 reads TGTGCCAGCAGCGCCACGGGGGAGGAGACCCAGTACTTC.

The chain combines TRBV5-6 with TRBJ2-7; possibly TRBD2 for D (5 bases). V was trimmed by 0 bases and J by 3 bases, leaving 10 bases between them. Germline CDR1 reads SGHDT; CDR2 reads YYEEEE. The CDR3 contains 14 residues. The CDR3 bases are TGTGCCAGCAGCTTGGGAGGGTTGAGCTACGAGCAGTACTTC. This sequence encodes CASSLGGLSYEQYF.

V usage is TRBV28 and J usage is TRBJ1-2; 7 bases are shared with TRBD1. V lost 5 bases to trimming and J lost 0 bases; unmatched junction nucleotides: 18. The germline gives CDR1 MDHEN, CDR2 SYDVKM. This CDR3 has 19 residues. DNA for the CDR3: TGTGCCAGCAGTAATACAGGGGTCTCCCCTTCCGTCCCTAACTATGGCTACACCTTC. This codes for CASSNTGVSPSVPNYGYTF.

This clone appeared a single time. The genes are TRBV4-3 and TRBJ1-5; tentative D call: TRBD1 (5 bases). V lost 4 bases and J 5 bases, leaving 15 bases between the germline ends. The CDR3 consists of 15 residues. The germline gives CDR1 LGHNA, CDR2 YSLEER. CDR3 sequence: CASSLLWGSDQPQHF. The CDR3, as DNA: TGCGCCAGCAGCCTCCTATGGGGGTCAGATCAGCCCCAGCATTTT.